This T cell receptor beta chain was recorded in a study of blood T cell repertoires in COVID-19. Study-wide context: Specimens from acute and convalescent COVID-19 originated in the United States, Italy and Spain. Sources were T cells, B-cell-depleted T cells, or PBMCs; the material itself was cDNA or gDNA.

V was shortened by 0 bases and J by 7 bases, with 13 bases between the two germline ends. The CDR3 is made up of 15 amino acids. CDR1 and CDR2 (germline): SGHRS, YFSETQ. As originally analysed: How many nucleated cells were present was estimated from reference gene primer amplification. This table comes from immunoSEQ multiplex PCR, and its TCRdb copy is limited to in-frame clones, with some not included. The D gene and trimming were derived from the DNA, and the V and J assignments and clone size from that table. The sample carries about 160,000 clones, 80% to 90% recorded once. The chain uses TRBV5-1 and TRBJ1-4; D gene ambiguous. The sequencing sample was made of peripheral blood. The sequence was collected from a man in his sixties or seventies with acute or convalescent COVID-19. CDR3 sequence: CASSLAGGSSEKLFF. The CDR3 coding sequence is TGCGCCAGCAGCTTGGCGGGCGGGAGTAGTGAAAAACTGTTTTTT.